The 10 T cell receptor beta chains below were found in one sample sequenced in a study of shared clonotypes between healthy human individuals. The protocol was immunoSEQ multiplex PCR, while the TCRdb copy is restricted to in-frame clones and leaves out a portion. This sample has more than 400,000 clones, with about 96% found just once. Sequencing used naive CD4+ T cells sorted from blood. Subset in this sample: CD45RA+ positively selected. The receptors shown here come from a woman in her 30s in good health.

The CDR3 loop reads CASSEGQGAVGYGYTF. In DNA form, the CDR3 reads TGCGCCAGCAGCGAGGGACAGGGGGCTGTCGGCTATGGCTACACCTTC. The rearrangement links TRBV5-1 to TRBJ1-2; 12 nucleotides agree with TRBD1. Trimming at V came to 4 bases and at J to 4 bases, leaving 8 bases not matched to a gene. The CDR3 has 16 residues. Germline CDR1 SGHRS, CDR2 YFSETQ.

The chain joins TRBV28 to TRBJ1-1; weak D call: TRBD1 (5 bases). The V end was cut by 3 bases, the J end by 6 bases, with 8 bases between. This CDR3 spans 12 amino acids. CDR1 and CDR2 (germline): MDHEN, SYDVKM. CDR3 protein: CASSLLGAEAFF. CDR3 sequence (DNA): TGTGCCAGCAGTTTGTTAGGGGCTGAAGCTTTCTTT. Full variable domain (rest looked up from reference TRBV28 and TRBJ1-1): DVKVTQSSRYLVKRTGEKVFLECVQDMDHENMFWYRQDPGLGLRLIYFSYDVKMKEKGDIPEGYSVSREKKERFSLILESASTNQTSMYLCASSLLGAEAFFGQGTRLTVV.

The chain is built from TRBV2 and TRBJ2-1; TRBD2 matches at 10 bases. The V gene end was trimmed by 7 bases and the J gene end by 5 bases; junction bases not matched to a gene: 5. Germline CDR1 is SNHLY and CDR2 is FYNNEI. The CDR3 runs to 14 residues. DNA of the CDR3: TGTGCCAGCACCAGGACTAGCGGACACAATGAGCAGTTCTTC. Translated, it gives CASTRTSGHNEQFF.

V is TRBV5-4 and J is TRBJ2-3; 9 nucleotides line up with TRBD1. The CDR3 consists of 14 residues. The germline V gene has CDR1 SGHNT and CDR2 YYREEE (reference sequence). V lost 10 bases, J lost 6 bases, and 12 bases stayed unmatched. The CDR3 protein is CAGGEGQGRDTQYF. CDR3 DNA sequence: TGTGCCGGAGGGGAGGGACAGGGAAGGGATACGCAGTATTTT.

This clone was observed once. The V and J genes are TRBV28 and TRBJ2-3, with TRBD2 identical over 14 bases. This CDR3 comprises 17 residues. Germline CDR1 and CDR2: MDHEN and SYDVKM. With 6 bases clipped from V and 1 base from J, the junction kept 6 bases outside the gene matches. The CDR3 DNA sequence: TGTGCCAGCAGAACGGGACTAGCGGGAGAGGGCACAGATACGCAGTATTTT. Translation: CASRTGLAGEGTDTQYF.

The CDR3 bases are TGTGCCAGCAGTCCCCTAACAGGGAAAATTATGAGCTCCTACAATGAGCAGTTCTTC. Translating it yields CASSPLTGKIMSSYNEQFF. This chain uses TRBV27 with TRBJ2-1, with D possibly being TRBD1 (6 bases). Trimming cost V 5 bases and J 0 bases, with 23 bases left between them. The V gene's germline CDR1 is MNHEY and CDR2 SMNVEV (reference sequence). The CDR3 covers 19 residues.

In DNA form, the CDR3 reads TGTGCCAGCTCCCGAGGCTCTGGAAACACCATATATTTT. It encodes CASSRGSGNTIYF. The chain joins TRBV2 to TRBJ1-3, with D hard to call. Trimming took 8 bases from V and 0 from J, leaving 8 bases between them. Germline V gene lookup returns CDR1 SNHLY and CDR2 FYNNEI. The CDR3 contains 13 residues.

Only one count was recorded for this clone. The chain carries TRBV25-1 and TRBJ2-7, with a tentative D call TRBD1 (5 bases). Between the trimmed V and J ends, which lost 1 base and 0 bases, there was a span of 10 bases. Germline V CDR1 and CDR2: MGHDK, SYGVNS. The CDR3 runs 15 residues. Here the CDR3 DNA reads TGTGCCAGCAGTGAATTGGGAAGGGGCTCCTACGAGCAGTACTTC. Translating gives CASSELGRGSYEQYF.

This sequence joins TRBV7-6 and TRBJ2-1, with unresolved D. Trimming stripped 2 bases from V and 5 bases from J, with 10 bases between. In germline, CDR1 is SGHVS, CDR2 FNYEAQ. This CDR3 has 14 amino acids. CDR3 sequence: CASSLFPGDNEQFF. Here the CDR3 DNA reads TGTGCCAGCAGCTTATTCCCGGGCGACAATGAGCAGTTCTTC.

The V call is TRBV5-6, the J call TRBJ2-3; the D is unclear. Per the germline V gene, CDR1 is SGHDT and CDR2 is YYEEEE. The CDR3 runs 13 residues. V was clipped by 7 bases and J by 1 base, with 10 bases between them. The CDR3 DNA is TGTGCCAGCCGACCTAGGGGCACAGATACGCAGTATTTT. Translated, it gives CASRPRGTDTQYF. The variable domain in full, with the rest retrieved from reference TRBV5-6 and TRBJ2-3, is DAGVTQSPTHLIKTRGQQVTLRCSPKSGHDTVSWYQQALGQGPQFIFQYYEEEERQRGNFPDRFSGHQFPNYSSELNVNALLLGDSALYLCASRPRGTDTQYFGPGTRLTVL.